This TCR beta chain was captured by sequencing in a study of blood T cell repertoires in COVID-19. Study overall: Samples of COVID-19 (acute and convalescent) were obtained from the United States, Italy and Spain. PBMCs, B-cell-depleted T cells, or T cells were the source of the cDNA or gDNA that made up the material.

Source study methods: Estimated nucleated cell counts came from reference gene primer amplification. Clones were sequenced by immunoSEQ multiplex PCR, and TCRdb holds only the in-frame ones, with some missing. V, J and clone size are taken as reported in that table, and D and trimming were inferred from the DNA itself. Of more than 130,000 clones listed, under 90% are singletons. Sequencing input: peripheral blood. This TCR came from a woman older than 75 in a cohort sampled during active or convalescent COVID-19.

The CDR3 sequence: CASRIRQGALGEQYF. The CDR3 bases are TGTGCCAGCAGAATAAGACAGGGGGCCTTGGGCGAGCAGTACTTC. This chain links TRBV27 with TRBJ2-7; 10 positions match TRBD1. This CDR3 comprises 15 residues. Trimming took 6 bases from V and 6 from J; bases not matched to a gene: 11. Germline V gene lookup returns CDR1 MNHEY and CDR2 SMNVEV (reference sequence).